Each of the 26 T cell receptor beta chains below was sequenced from the same sample in a study of identical twins. TCRdb used MiXCR to reprocess the 5' RACE reads, holding one entry per CDR3 protein. Of roughly 1,500,000 distinct CDR3 sequences detected, less than 35% appear once; the ten largest clones hold 0.25% to 0.3%. The sample was cord blood. The receptors originated from a newborn girl in good health.

The sample holds many counts of this clonotype. This chain joins TRBV27 and TRBJ1-4; TRBD1 might be the D (6 bases). In germline, CDR1 is MNHEY, CDR2 SMNVEV (reference sequence). The CDR3 runs to 13 residues. V was trimmed by 4 bases and J by 7 bases, leaving 10 bases between them. The CDR3, as DNA: TGTGCCAGCAGTTACAGGGTTGGTGAAAAACTGTTTTTT. Encoded protein: CASSYRVGEKLFF. Filled out from reference TRBV27 and TRBJ1-4, the complete variable domain reads EAQVTQNPRYLITVTGKKLTVTCSQNMNHEYMSWYRQDPGLGLRQIYYSMNVEVTDKGDVPEGYKVSRKEKRNFPLILESPSPNQTSLYFCASSYRVGEKLFFGSGTQLSVL.

The J gene is TRBJ2-1, the V gene TRBV5-1, with 13 bases identical to TRBD2. This CDR3 comprises 21 residues. CDR1 is SGHRS and CDR2 is YFSETQ in the germline V gene. The J segment lost 2 bases and the V segment lost 2 bases, leaving 16 bases of the junction unmatched. This CDR3 is CASSLLALLPGLAGPYNEQFF. CDR3 DNA sequence: TGCGCCAGCAGCTTATTGGCCTTGTTACCGGGACTAGCGGGACCCTACAATGAGCAGTTCTTC.

V usage is TRBV13 and J usage is TRBJ2-7; tentatively, D is TRBD1 or TRBD2 (5 bases each). V lost 0 bases, J lost 0 bases, and 15 bases lay in between. From germline, CDR1 is PRHDT and CDR2 FYEKMQ (reference sequence). CDR3 size: 17 residues. The CDR3 region has the DNA TGTGCCAGCAGCTTAGGGTTAGAGGGACCCAGCTCCTACGAGCAGTACTTC. Protein sequence: CASSLGLEGPSSYEQYF.

There are a few counts of this clonotype. V is TRBV7-9 and J is TRBJ2-1; TRBD2 aligns across 7 bases. The V and J ends lost 1 base and 5 bases, in that order; junction bases with no gene match: 11. The CDR3 totals 17 residues. Germline CDR1 reads SEHNR; CDR2 reads FQNEAQ (reference sequence). CDR3 DNA: TGTGCCAGCAGCTTAGGCCTGACTAGCACCCTGGACAATGAGCAGTTCTTC. It yields the protein CASSLGLTSTLDNEQFF.

V and J are TRBV2 and TRBJ2-3; 8 bases match TRBD2. V shed 7 bases, J shed 6 bases, and the junction held 12 bases outside the gene matches. The CDR3 has 15 amino acids. Germline CDR1 reads SNHLY; CDR2 reads FYNNEI. The CDR3 DNA follows: TGTGCCAGCACCCTCTTTAGCGGGACCACGGATACGCAGTATTTT. Its translation is CASTLFSGTTDTQYF.

This clonotype showed up many times. This chain links TRBV10-3 with TRBJ1-2; no clear D. With 4 bases removed from V and 4 bases from J, the gap between germline ends came to 10 bases. Germline V gene sequence: CDR1 ENHRY, CDR2 SYGVKD. The CDR3 sequence is 13 residues long. CDR3 nucleotide sequence: TGTGCCATCAGTGCGGGGAGAGGCTATGGCTACACCTTC. Encoded protein: CAISAGRGYGYTF.

Worth noting for this clonotype: This may come from a read error, since a much larger clone is one base off. This chain joins TRBV7-2 and TRBJ2-7, with TRBD2 matching over 7 bases. Germline-derived CDR1 and CDR2 are SGHTA and FQGNSA. This CDR3 has 14 residues. CDR3 nucleotide sequence: TGTGCCAGCAGCTTTAGCGGGCCCTCCTACGAGCGGTACTTC. Its protein is CASSFSGPSYERYF.

This clonotype has more than one count but fewer than ten. The chain's CDR3 is CSAYKQGFAGELFF. DNA of the CDR3: TGCAGCGCCTATAAACAGGGGTTTGCCGGGGAGCTGTTTTTT. The rearrangement links TRBV29-1 to TRBJ2-2; the match to TRBD1 covers 7 bases. CDR1 and CDR2 (germline): SQVTM, ANQGSEA. V lost 7 bases, J lost 6 bases, and 11 bases stayed unmatched. The CDR3 contains 14 residues.

Worth noting for this clonotype: Germline and junction disagree at one end, which may indicate a read error. The chain employs TRBV6-6 and TRBJ1-5; 8 bases match TRBD1. Germline CDR1 reads MNHNY; CDR2 reads SVGAGI (reference sequence). The CDR3 totals 15 residues. DNA of the CDR3: TGTACCAGCAGTTACATCGGACAGGGCGGGCAGCCCCAGCATTTT. Translating it yields CTSSYIGQGGQPQHF.

V gene TRBV20-1 combines with J gene TRBJ2-1; 10 bases match TRBD2. With 5 bases clipped from V and 0 bases from J, the junction kept 16 bases outside the gene matches. CDR3 length equals 19 residues. Germline CDR1 is DFQATT and CDR2 is SNEGSKA (reference sequence). CDR3: CSASVSGGLPPSSYNEQFF. DNA of the CDR3: TGCAGTGCTTCCGTTAGCGGGGGGCTCCCTCCCAGCTCCTACAATGAGCAGTTCTTC.

Only a few counts were recorded for this clonotype. The CDR3 region is CASSPFGTDYGYTF. DNA of the CDR3: TGTGCCAGCAGCCCTTTCGGGACCGATTATGGCTACACCTTC. V usage is TRBV9 and J usage is TRBJ1-2; maybe TRBD1 (5 bases). CDR1 and CDR2 from the germline V gene are SGDLS and YYNGEE. This CDR3 has 14 residues. With 4 bases removed from V and 5 bases from J, the gap between germline ends came to 15 bases.

The chain carries TRBV5-1 and TRBJ2-1; 8 bases align to TRBD1. The germline V gene encodes CDR1 SGHRS and CDR2 YFSETQ. This CDR3 contains 15 residues. V lost 3 bases and J lost 3; bases outside the gene matches: 5. CDR3 DNA: TGCGCCAGCAGCTCCCGGGACAGGCTCTACAATGAGCAGTTCTTC. It encodes CASSSRDRLYNEQFF.

For this clonotype: The junction and the germline gene differ at one end; a read error may be behind it. The J gene is TRBJ1-5, the V gene TRBV6-1, with D maybe TRBD1 (5 bases). Germline CDR1 MNHNS, CDR2 SASEGT. There are 16 residues in the CDR3. In DNA form, the CDR3 reads TGTGCCAGCAGTGGTCGCTCCGGGAGGGGCAATCAGCCTCAGCATTTT. It yields the protein CASSGRSGRGNQPQHF.

This clonotype has more than one count but fewer than ten. The J gene is TRBJ1-1, the V gene TRBV25-1; no firm D call. Germline values: CDR1 MGHDK, CDR2 SYGVNS. V was pared by 1 base and J by 1 base, with 7 bases between. There are 14 residues in the CDR3. CDR3 in amino acids: CASSESRKNTEAFF. The DNA for the CDR3 is TGTGCCAGCAGTGAATCGAGGAAGAACACTGAAGCTTTCTTT.

Only a few counts were recorded for this clonotype. J is TRBJ2-1 and V is TRBV28; 7 bases align to TRBD1. The CDR3 covers 14 residues. Losses at the gene ends were 5 bases for V and 2 bases for J; bases not matched to a gene: 3. CDR1 is MDHEN, CDR2 SYDVKM, per germline. This chain's CDR3 is CASSDRVPYNEQFF. CDR3 bases: TGTGCCAGCAGTGACAGGGTCCCCTACAATGAGCAGTTCTTC. Full variable domain (rest looked up from reference TRBV28 and TRBJ2-1): DVKVTQSSRYLVKRTGEKVFLECVQDMDHENMFWYRQDPGLGLRLIYFSYDVKMKEKGDIPEGYSVSREKKERFSLILESASTNQTSMYLCASSDRVPYNEQFFGPGTRLTVL.

There are a few counts of this clonotype. This chain uses TRBV12-3 or TRBV12-4 with TRBJ2-1; the match to TRBD2 covers 7 bases. CDR3 length: 13 amino acids. J was trimmed by 8 bases and V by 2 bases; bases with no gene match: 3. CDR3 in DNA: TGTGCCAGCAGTTTACGGGAGGTCCATGAGCAGTTCTTC. This codes for CASSLREVHEQFF.

This chain uses TRBV2 with TRBJ2-3, with 14 positions matching TRBD2. Germline trimming cut 6 bases from V and 4 bases from J; bases unmatched to any gene: 6. This CDR3 has 16 amino acids. Per germline, CDR1 SNHLY and CDR2 FYNNEI. For the CDR3, the DNA is TGTGCCAGCAGGACTAGCGGGGGGGCCGTGGCAGATACGCAGTATTTT. Translating gives CASRTSGGAVADTQYF. Full variable domain (missing parts from reference TRBV2 and TRBJ2-3): EPEVTQTPSHQVTQMGQEVILRCVPISNHLYFYWYRQILGQKVEFLVSFYNNEISEKSEIFDDQFSVERPDGSNFTLKIRSTKLEDSAMYFCASRTSGGAVADTQYFGPGTRLTVL.

As regards this clonotype: A much larger clone differs by one base, so this may be a read error. The CDR3 protein is CSVESGYEQFF. CDR3 sequence (DNA): TGCAGCGTTGAAAGCGGATACGAGCAGTTCTTC. The V gene is TRBV29-1, the J gene TRBJ2-1; possible D gene TRBD2, 5 bases. The germline V gene has CDR1 SQVTM and CDR2 ANQGSEA. Trimming removed 2 bases at V and 10 bases at J, with 9 bases between. The CDR3 consists of 11 residues.

The table lists this clonotype with many counts. The chain is built from TRBV4-1 and TRBJ2-3; perhaps TRBD2 as D (5 bases). Germline V gene lookup returns CDR1 MGHRA and CDR2 YSYEKL. This CDR3 is built from 14 residues. V was pared by 1 base and J by 5 bases, with 10 bases between. The CDR3 region has the DNA TGCGCCAGCAGCCAAGCGGCGGGCAGAGATACGCAGTATTTT. This translates into CASSQAAGRDTQYF.

This clonotype came up a few times. The chain joins TRBV6-1 to TRBJ2-3, with D possibly matching TRBD2 (5 bases). Germline V gene sequence: CDR1 MNHNS, CDR2 SASEGT. Trimming cost V 4 bases and J 9 bases, with 14 bases left between them. The CDR3 totals 13 residues. CDR3: CASSVNRDQTQYF. The CDR3 DNA follows: TGTGCCAGCAGTGTTAACCGGGATCAAACGCAGTATTTT.

This clonotype was seen more than once but under ten times. J is TRBJ2-7 and V is TRBV6-1; TRBD1 aligns across 8 bases. V shed 2 bases and J 7 bases; nucleotides not matched to a gene: 7. The length of the CDR3 is 14 residues. Germline V CDR1 and CDR2: MNHNS, SASEGT. The chain's CDR3 is CASSEMGQGAEQYF. The CDR3 nucleotides are TGTGCCAGCAGTGAAATGGGGCAGGGGGCAGAGCAGTACTTC.

The V call is TRBV19, the J call TRBJ1-5, with D tentatively TRBD1 (5 bases). The V gene's germline CDR1 is LNHDA and CDR2 SQIVND (reference sequence). The CDR3 contains 16 residues. V dropped 4 bases and J dropped 0 bases, with 13 bases sitting between them. The DNA for the CDR3 is TGTGCCAGTAGTACCCGGACATCGTATAGCAATCAGCCCCAGCATTTT. It translates to CASSTRTSYSNQPQHF.

The chain links TRBV6-5 to TRBJ1-2, with D uncertain. The CDR3 has 16 amino acids. The V end lost 2 bases, the J end lost 1 base, and 14 bases lay between the germline ends. CDR1 is MNHEY, CDR2 SVGAGI, per germline. CDR3 DNA sequence: TGTGCCAGCAGTTACACACGCCTGACATTTAACTATGGCTACACCTTC. As protein: CASSYTRLTFNYGYTF.

For the CDR3, the DNA is TGCGCCAGCAGCTTGGAGTTGGGGGGAGTTGGAGACATTCAGTACTTC. Translating it yields CASSLELGGVGDIQYF. V and J are TRBV5-1 and TRBJ2-5; a possible D gene is TRBD2 (6 bases). Judging by the DNA end, TRBJ2-4 fits better; the J call may be wrong. The germline gives CDR1 SGHRS, CDR2 YFSETQ. The CDR3 extends over 16 amino acids.

The chain links TRBV20-1 to TRBJ1-2; TRBD1 aligns across 7 bases. V dropped 6 bases and J dropped 4; count of bases not matched to a gene: 11. The CDR3 has 14 residues. Germline CDR1 and CDR2: DFQATT and SNEGSKA (reference sequence). The chain's CDR3 is CSAQDREVFYGYTF. The CDR3 DNA reads TGCAGTGCGCAAGACAGGGAGGTGTTCTATGGCTACACCTTC.

This chain uses TRBV30 with TRBJ1-2, with 7 bases lining up with TRBD1. Trimming removed 4 bases from V and 1 base from J; junction bases left unmatched: 3. CDR1 is GTSNPN, CDR2 SVGIG, per germline (reference sequence). This CDR3 spans 13 amino acids. The CDR3 loop reads CAWNPGGNYGYTF. DNA of the CDR3: TGTGCCTGGAACCCAGGGGGTAACTATGGCTACACCTTC.